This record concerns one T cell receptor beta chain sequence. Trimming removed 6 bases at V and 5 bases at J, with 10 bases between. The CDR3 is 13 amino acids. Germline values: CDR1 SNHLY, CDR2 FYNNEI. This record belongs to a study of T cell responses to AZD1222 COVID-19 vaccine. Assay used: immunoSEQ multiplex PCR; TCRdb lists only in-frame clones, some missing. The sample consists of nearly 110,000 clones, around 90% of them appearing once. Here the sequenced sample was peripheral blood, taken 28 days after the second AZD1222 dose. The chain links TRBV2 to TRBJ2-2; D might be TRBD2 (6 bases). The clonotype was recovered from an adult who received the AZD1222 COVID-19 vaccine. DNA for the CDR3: TGTGCCAGCAGGGGTGGGGGGACCGGGGAGCTGTTTTTT. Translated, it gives CASRGGGTGELFF.